The 10 T cell receptor beta chains reported below all come from one sample, sequenced in a study of Ad26.COV2.S vaccination and SARS-CoV-2 variants (dated by TCRdb to the early 2020s). In the paper's terms, the treatment or condition label means: about 20 received Ad26.COV2.S at low or high dose, single or two shots; roughly five received placebo; per-sample allocation not given. For vaccine and placebo recipients, the sequenced repertoires came from samples collected on day 63 after the first injection. Library prep was done by the immunoSEQ multiplex PCR assay. The source is immuneACCESS, and TCRdb retained only in-frame sequences with V and J called. Part of the clones is not carried over; for the studies checked, unresolved V genes explain less than half of this, and the remainder is unexplained. For this sample there are about 350,000 clones; around nine tenths appear just once. The leading ten clones occupy around 11% of the sample.

Sequencing was performed on peripheral blood, taken in a trial of Ad26.COV2.S vaccine versus placebo. All receptors come from a person between 18 and 60 years old who received the Ad26.COV2.S COVID-19 vaccine or a placebo.

The DNA of the CDR3 is TGTGCCAGCAGCCTCGGGGTGGAAGAGACCCAGTACTTC. Protein sequence: CASSLGVEETQYF. This chain joins TRBV5-8 and TRBJ2-5, with D maybe TRBD2 (5 bases). Germline CDR1 is SGHTS and CDR2 is YDEGEE. With 4 bases removed from V and 3 bases from J, the gap between germline ends came to 10 bases. The CDR3 is 13 residues long.

The chain combines TRBV6-5 with TRBJ1-4, with 9 bases aligning to TRBD1. The CDR3 is 14 residues long. The V gene's germline CDR1 is MNHEY and CDR2 SVGAGI. The ends lost 6 bases at V and 8 bases at J; junction bases unmatched: 7. This CDR3 is CASSLGQGGEKLFF. CDR3 DNA: TGTGCCAGCAGCTTGGGACAGGGTGGAGAAAAACTGTTTTTT.

The chain uses TRBV6-2 or TRBV6-3 and TRBJ1-5; D not resolved. Germline V CDR1 and CDR2: MNHEY, SVGEGT. The CDR3 extends over 16 amino acids. V was cut by 4 bases and J by 9 bases, with 22 bases left in between. The CDR3 coding sequence is TGTGCCAGCAGTTCATCTTACGGGATAAATGACGCGCCCCAGCATTTT. Its translation is CASSSSYGINDAPQHF.

The chain uses TRBV28 and TRBJ2-3, with D tentatively TRBD1 (5 bases). Trimming removed 3 bases from V and 4 bases from J, with 29 bases in between. This CDR3 region has 20 residues. In germline, CDR1 is MDHEN, CDR2 SYDVKM. The CDR3 nucleotides are TGTGCCAGCAGTTTGGGGCTACCCGTTTCGACGCGGACGCACCCAGATACGCAGTATTTT. This sequence encodes CASSLGLPVSTRTHPDTQYF.

The chain couples TRBV7-6 to TRBJ2-7, with 7 bases matching TRBD1. The CDR3 loop spans 15 amino acids. The germline gives CDR1 SGHVS, CDR2 FNYEAQ. V shed 4 bases, J shed 0 bases, and the junction held 6 bases outside the gene matches. The CDR3 DNA is TGTGCCAGCAGCTCGTACAGGGGCTTCTCCTACGAGCAGTACTTC. Encoded protein: CASSSYRGFSYEQYF. The variable domain in full, with the rest retrieved from reference TRBV7-6 and TRBJ2-7, is GAGVSQSPRYKVTKRGQDVALRCDPISGHVSLYWYRQALGQGPEFLTYFNYEAQQDKSGLPNDRFSAERPEGSISTLTIQRTEQRDSAMYRCASSSYRGFSYEQYFGPGTRLTVT.

The chain has TRBV28 and TRBJ2-7, with no clear D. Trimming stripped 6 bases from V and 0 bases from J, with 9 bases between. The CDR3 length is 13 residues. From germline, CDR1 is MDHEN and CDR2 SYDVKM. The CDR3 sequence is CASRDASSYEQYF. The CDR3 region has the DNA TGTGCCAGCAGAGACGCCAGCTCCTACGAGCAGTACTTC.

As DNA, the CDR3 is TGCGCCAGCAGCCAACCCCGGGGAGATACGCAGTATTTT. Residues: CASSQPRGDTQYF. The V gene is TRBV4-1, the J gene TRBJ2-3; TRBD2 might be the D (5 bases). Trimming took 2 bases from V and 5 from J, leaving 8 bases between them. Looked up from germline, CDR1 is MGHRA and CDR2 is YSYEKL. This CDR3 region has 13 residues.

This chain links TRBV30 with TRBJ2-1; D is undetermined. CDR1 and CDR2 (germline): GTSNPN, SVGIG (reference sequence). The V gene lost 2 bases and the J gene lost 7 bases, with 9 bases spanning the gap. The CDR3 covers 12 residues. CDR3 nucleotide sequence: TGTGCCTGGAGTCAGGTTGGAAATGAGCAGTTCTTC. It specifies CAWSQVGNEQFF.

The rearrangement joins TRBV9 to TRBJ1-4; 7 nucleotides align to TRBD1. This CDR3 is built from 16 residues. CDR1 is SGDLS, CDR2 YYNGEE, per germline. J was trimmed by 3 bases and V by 3 bases; bases with no gene match: 8. The CDR3 coding sequence is TGTGCCAGCAGCGCCGGACAGGATCGGTCTAATGAAAAACTGTTTTTT. Protein product: CASSAGQDRSNEKLFF.

This clone was picked up a small number of times. V is TRBV18 and J is TRBJ2-7; D unresolved. Trimming pared 6 bases from V and 3 bases from J, leaving 15 bases between. In germline, CDR1 is KGHSH, CDR2 LQKENI. CDR3 length: 14 amino acids. DNA of the CDR3: TGTGCCAGCTCGTTCTCGGGTATCGGCTACGAGCAGTACTTC. This gives the protein CASSFSGIGYEQYF.